This T cell receptor beta chain originates from a study of T cell repertoires in aging, cancer and after chemotherapy. About the research overall: Patients with glioblastoma brain tumors were sampled before and after temozolomide-based therapy.

The study's findings and limits: Untreated cancer patients had significantly lower blood TCR diversity than age-matched healthy donors. Median generation probability rose over the chemotherapy interval in each cancer cohort, suggesting rebound thymic output. Immunological memory after chemotherapy cannot be judged from the repertoire data.

The template was genomic DNA from peripheral blood, not RNA. Turning to this clonotype: The antigen is unknown.

The CDR3 has 15 residues. Trimming cost V 4 bases and J 8 bases; bases outside gene matches: 11. Germline assignment: CDR1 SGHDT and CDR2 YYEEEE. Rearranged V-D-J TRB sequences were amplified with a mixed TRB-A/B primer pool. TCRdb ran MiXCR on the multiplex PCR reads and lists one entry per CDR3 protein. Altogether 20,000 or so distinct CDR3 sequences are present, 35% to 40% being singletons, with the ten largest covering more than 15%. Sequencing was carried out using blood. This clonotype originated in a human donor with a solid tumor. The genes are TRBV5-6 and TRBJ1-4; TRBD1 aligns across 7 bases. Here the CDR3 reads CASSPRQGQREKLFF. DNA for the CDR3: TGTGCCAGCAGCCCCAGACAGGGCCAACGGGAAAAACTGTTTTTT.